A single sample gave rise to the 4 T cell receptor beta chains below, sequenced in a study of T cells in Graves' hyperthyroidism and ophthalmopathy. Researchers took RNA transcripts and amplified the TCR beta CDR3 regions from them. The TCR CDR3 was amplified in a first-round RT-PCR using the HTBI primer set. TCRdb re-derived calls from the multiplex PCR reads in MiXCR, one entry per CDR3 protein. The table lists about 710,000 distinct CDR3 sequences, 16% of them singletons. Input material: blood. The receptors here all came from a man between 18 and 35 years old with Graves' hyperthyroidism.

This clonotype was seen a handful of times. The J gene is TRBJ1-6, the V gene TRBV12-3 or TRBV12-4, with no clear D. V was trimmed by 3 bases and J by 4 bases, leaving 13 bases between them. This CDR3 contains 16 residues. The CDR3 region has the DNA TGTGCCAGCAGTTTCGCCCCGCGCCCTTATAATTCACCCCTCCACTTT. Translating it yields CASSFAPRPYNSPLHF.

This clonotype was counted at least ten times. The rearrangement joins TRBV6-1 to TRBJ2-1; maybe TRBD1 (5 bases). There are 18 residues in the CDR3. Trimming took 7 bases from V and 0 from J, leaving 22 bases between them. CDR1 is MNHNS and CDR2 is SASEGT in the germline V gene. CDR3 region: CASTLRAQGSLSYNEQFF. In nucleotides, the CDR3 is TGTGCCAGCACTCTCCGGGCCCAGGGTTCCCTCTCCTACAATGAGCAGTTCTTC.

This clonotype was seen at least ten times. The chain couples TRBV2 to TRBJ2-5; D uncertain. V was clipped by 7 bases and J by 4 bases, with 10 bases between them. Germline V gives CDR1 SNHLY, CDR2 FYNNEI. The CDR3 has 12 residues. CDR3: CASKWEGETQYF. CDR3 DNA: TGTGCCAGCAAGTGGGAAGGAGAGACCCAGTACTTC.

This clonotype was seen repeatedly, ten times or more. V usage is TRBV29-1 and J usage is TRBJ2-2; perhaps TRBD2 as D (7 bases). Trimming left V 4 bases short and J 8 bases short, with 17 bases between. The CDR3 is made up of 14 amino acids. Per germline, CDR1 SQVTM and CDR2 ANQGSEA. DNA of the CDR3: TGCAGCGTTGGGGGGGGCGCTCTATCGGGGGAGCTGTTTTTT. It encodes CSVGGGALSGELFF.